These 24 T cell receptor beta chains share one sample of origin, sequenced in a study of shared clonotypes between healthy human individuals. Repertoires were generated with immunoSEQ multiplex PCR, while TCRdb's copy carries only in-frame clones and drops some. The sample contains fewer than 700,000 clones, just over 75% of which appear only once. Sequencing was performed on PBMCs. The receptors come from a woman aged 40-49 years in good health. Some clones in this sample may be carry-over from other donors' samples.

This rearrangement joins TRBV27 to TRBJ1-4; 11 bases map to TRBD1. Germline loops: CDR1 MNHEY, CDR2 SMNVEV (reference sequence). The V and J ends lost 5 bases and 8 bases, in that order; junction bases with no gene match: 7. This CDR3 has 15 amino acids. DNA for the CDR3: TGTGCCAGCAGTCCACGCGGGACAGGGGGGGAAAAACTGTTTTTT. Translated: CASSPRGTGGEKLFF.

Concerning this clone itself: Other nucleotide sequences from this sample produce the same CDR3. The chain employs TRBV10-3 and TRBJ1-1, with TRBD1 as a possible D gene (5 bases). CDR3 length: 14 amino acids. Germline V gene sequence: CDR1 ENHRY, CDR2 SYGVKD. V was shortened by 0 bases and J by 1 base, with 6 bases between the two germline ends. The CDR3 reads CAISESGGNTEAFF. In DNA form, the CDR3 reads TGTGCCATCAGTGAGTCCGGGGGGAACACTGAAGCTTTCTTT.

This rearrangement joins TRBV4-1 to TRBJ1-2, with D hard to call. The V end was cut by 0 bases, the J end by 5 bases, with 1 base between. The CDR3 consists of 11 residues. Germline CDR1 MGHRA, CDR2 YSYEKL. CDR3 bases: TGCGCCAGCAGCCAAGATTATGGCTACACCTTC. Residues: CASSQDYGYTF.

The chain employs TRBV10-3 and TRBJ1-2; TRBD1 aligns across 11 bases. This CDR3 is 15 amino acids long. The V segment lost 4 bases and the J segment 6 bases; nucleotides outside the gene matches: 7. Germline CDR1 and CDR2: ENHRY and SYGVKD. The CDR3 region is CAISGGTGGEDGYTF. The CDR3 bases are TGTGCCATCAGTGGCGGGACAGGGGGAGAAGATGGCTACACCTTC.

The chain couples TRBV7-9 to TRBJ2-1; 8 bases are a match to TRBD2. With 2 bases clipped from V and 7 bases from J, the junction kept 7 bases outside the gene matches. CDR1 is SEHNR and CDR2 is FQNEAQ in the germline V gene (reference sequence). The CDR3 runs to 15 residues. CDR3 coding DNA: TGTGCCAGCAGCTTACTAGCGGGCGCCTTGAATGAGCAGTTCTTC. Its translation is CASSLLAGALNEQFF. Combining the CDR3 with reference TRBV7-9 and TRBJ2-1 gives the whole variable domain DTGVSQNPRHKITKRGQNVTFRCDPISEHNRLYWYRQTLGQGPEFLTYFQNEAQLEKSRLLSDRFSAERPKGSFSTLEIQRTEQGDSAMYLCASSLLAGALNEQFFGPGTRLTVL.

The rearrangement uses TRBV7-2 and TRBJ2-3; the match to TRBD2 covers 10 bases. V shed 5 bases and J 6 bases; nucleotides not matched to a gene: 11. Germline-derived CDR1 and CDR2 are SGHTA and FQGNSA. The CDR3 is 16 residues long. The CDR3 DNA is TGTGCCAGCAGCCAGGAAAGCGGGAGGGCCTGGGATACGCAGTATTTT. Its translation is CASSQESGRAWDTQYF.

The CDR3 reads CASSRGQGALSEKLFF. The CDR3, as DNA: TGTGCCAGCAGCAGGGGACAGGGGGCCTTAAGTGAAAAACTGTTTTTT. The chain recombines TRBV11-2 with TRBJ1-4; 12 nucleotides agree with TRBD1. The CDR3 totals 16 residues. Germline CDR1 and CDR2: SGHAT and FQNNGV. V lost 5 bases to trimming and J lost 7 bases; unmatched junction nucleotides: 8.

This clone was seen many times. This rearrangement joins TRBV27 to TRBJ1-2, with 9 bases that match TRBD1. The V gene end was trimmed by 5 bases and the J gene end by 6 bases; junction bases not matched to a gene: 7. CDR3 length: 14 residues. Germline values: CDR1 MNHEY, CDR2 SMNVEV (reference sequence). The CDR3 here is CASSPGQGTHGYTF. The CDR3 DNA sequence: TGTGCCAGCAGTCCGGGACAGGGAACACATGGCTACACCTTC.

V gene TRBV5-1 combines with J gene TRBJ2-7; D is possibly TRBD1 (5 bases). CDR1 SGHRS and CDR2 YFSETQ come from the germline V gene. The CDR3 totals 13 residues. V was cut by 3 bases and J by 2 bases, with 9 bases left in between. CDR3 DNA: TGCGCCAGCAGCTATACAGGACCCTACGAGCAGTACTTC. It codes for CASSYTGPYEQYF.

The chain carries TRBV6-1 and TRBJ2-5; D gene ambiguous. The J call may be wrong; the DNA end is better matched by TRBJ2-7. The V gene's germline CDR1 is MNHNS and CDR2 SASEGT. The CDR3 runs 14 residues. CDR3 in amino acids: CASSERGSSYEQYF. DNA of the CDR3: TGTGCCAGCAGTGAAAGAGGCAGCTCCTACGAGCAGTACTTC.

The CDR3 here is CASSLVRTGELFF. The CDR3 DNA follows: TGTGCCAGCAGCTTAGTCCGGACCGGGGAGCTGTTTTTT. The genes are TRBV7-2 and TRBJ2-2, with no clear D. V was cut by 1 base and J by 5 bases, with 5 bases left in between. The CDR3 sequence is 13 residues long. Germline V gene lookup returns CDR1 SGHTA and CDR2 FQGNSA.

The chain combines TRBV18 with TRBJ2-5; D gene unclear. Germline CDR1 and CDR2: KGHSH and LQKENI. Trimming cost V 5 bases and J 5 bases, with 12 bases left between them. CDR3 length equals 13 residues. In nucleotides, the CDR3 is TGTGCCAGCTCAACCTTTCGAGACGAGACCCAGTACTTC. The encoded protein is CASSTFRDETQYF.

The rearrangement joins TRBV27 to TRBJ1-5; TRBD1 agrees at 10 bases. Trimming cost V 1 base and J 0 bases; bases outside gene matches: 9. CDR3 length equals 19 residues. Germline values: CDR1 MNHEY, CDR2 SMNVEV (reference sequence). CDR3 in DNA: TGTGCCAGCAGTTTATGGGGGACAGGGGTCGCTTATAGCAATCAGCCCCAGCATTTT. Translation gives CASSLWGTGVAYSNQPQHF.

The rearrangement uses TRBV5-1 and TRBJ2-2; tentatively, D is TRBD1 (5 bases). The CDR3 has 15 amino acids. V was cut by 4 bases and J by 3 bases, with 13 bases left in between. Germline values: CDR1 SGHRS, CDR2 YFSETQ. The CDR3 loop reads CASSRMGLDTGELFF. Written as DNA, the CDR3 is TGCGCCAGCAGCCGAATGGGGCTCGACACCGGGGAGCTGTTTTTT.

DNA for the CDR3: TGTGCCAGTAGTATAAGCGGGGAAAACATTCAGTACTTC. Encoded protein: CASSISGENIQYF. The chain is built from TRBV19 and TRBJ2-4, with 7 bases matching TRBD2. The CDR3 consists of 13 residues. In germline, CDR1 is LNHDA, CDR2 SQIVND (reference sequence). The junction had 0 bases not matched to a gene; V was cut back by 2 bases and J by 5 bases.

CDR3 sequence: CASSRGQGAWEQYF. CDR3 bases: TGCGCCAGCAGCAGAGGACAGGGGGCATGGGAGCAGTACTTC. The chain joins TRBV5-1 to TRBJ2-7; 11 nucleotides agree with TRBD1. CDR3 size: 14 residues. In germline, CDR1 is SGHRS, CDR2 YFSETQ. J lost 7 bases, V lost 4 bases, and 7 bases had no gene match.

The chain couples TRBV19 to TRBJ1-5; D is unclear. The CDR3 runs 18 residues. Germline CDR1 and CDR2: LNHDA and SQIVND (reference sequence). Trimming took off 5 bases at V and 5 bases at J, with 25 bases between the two ends. Here the CDR3 DNA reads TGTGCCAGTAGTCCCCGCGAGGCCAGCGGTGTTCCTCATCAGCCCCAGCATTTT. Translated: CASSPREASGVPHQPQHF.

The CDR3 region has the DNA TGTGCCAGTAGTGCCGGGACGGTGGGGTACGAAAAACTGTTTTTT. Residues: CASSAGTVGYEKLFF. The chain joins TRBV19 to TRBJ1-4; TRBD1 is a possible D gene (5 bases). The CDR3 loop spans 15 amino acids. Trimming removed 5 bases from V and 8 bases from J, with 18 bases in between. Germline V gene lookup returns CDR1 LNHDA and CDR2 SQIVND (reference sequence).

V and J are TRBV5-4 and TRBJ2-2; tentative D call: TRBD2 (6 bases). The germline CDR1 and CDR2 sequences are SGHNT and YYREEE (reference sequence). V was shortened by 4 bases and J by 6 bases, with 16 bases between the two germline ends. There are 15 residues in the CDR3. The CDR3 sequence is CASSRGLSKAGELFF. The CDR3 DNA follows: TGTGCCAGCAGCCGAGGACTATCTAAAGCCGGGGAGCTGTTTTTT. The variable domain in full, with the rest retrieved from reference TRBV5-4 and TRBJ2-2, is ETGVTQSPTHLIKTRGQQVTLRCSSQSGHNTVSWYQQALGQGPQFIFQYYREEENGRGNFPPRFSGLQFPNYSSELNVNALELDDSALYLCASSRGLSKAGELFFGEGSRLTVL.

Only one count was recorded for this clone. The chain recombines TRBV5-1 with TRBJ1-2, with D possibly matching TRBD1 (5 bases). From germline, CDR1 is SGHRS and CDR2 YFSETQ. This CDR3 contains 14 residues. Trimming cost V 7 bases and J 4 bases, with 17 bases left between them. The CDR3 sequence is CASLPGQGGYGYTF. In DNA form, the CDR3 reads TGCGCCAGCCTCCCAGGGCAGGGTGGCTATGGCTACACCTTC.

The rearrangement joins TRBV27 to TRBJ2-3; perhaps TRBD2 as D (6 bases). CDR1 MNHEY and CDR2 SMNVEV come from the germline V gene (reference sequence). The CDR3 is 16 residues long. V was trimmed by 5 bases and J by 2 bases, leaving 17 bases between them. The CDR3 bases are TGTGCCAGCAGTCCCCCTAGGGGCGGGAACACAGATACGCAGTATTTT. It is translated as CASSPPRGGNTDTQYF.

The chain has TRBV6-1 and TRBJ1-5, with TRBD1 matching over 10 bases. The CDR3 runs to 15 residues. Germline CDR1 and CDR2: MNHNS and SASEGT. After removal of 3 bases from V and 9 bases from J, the junction contained 8 bases not matched to a gene. As DNA, the CDR3 is TGTGCCAGCAGTGAGACTGACAGGGGGCTAGGGCCCCAGCATTTT. Protein product: CASSETDRGLGPQHF.

The gene calls are TRBV9 and TRBJ2-2, with D unresolved. From germline, CDR1 is SGDLS and CDR2 YYNGEE. The CDR3 is made up of 15 amino acids. V lost 4 bases, J lost 1 base, and 11 bases lay in between. For the CDR3, the DNA is TGTGCCAGCAGCCAACCCGGAGAGAACACCGGGGAGCTGTTTTTT. Amino acid sequence: CASSQPGENTGELFF.

V is TRBV5-1 and J is TRBJ2-5; D might be TRBD1 or TRBD2, each matching 6 bases. CDR1 is SGHRS, CDR2 YFSETQ, per germline. Trimming stripped 4 bases from V and 3 bases from J, with 19 bases between. The CDR3 extends over 16 amino acids. The CDR3 DNA sequence: TGCGCCAGCAGCCTCCCGGGGGCTGGGGTAGAAGAGACCCAGTACTTC. It specifies CASSLPGAGVEETQYF.